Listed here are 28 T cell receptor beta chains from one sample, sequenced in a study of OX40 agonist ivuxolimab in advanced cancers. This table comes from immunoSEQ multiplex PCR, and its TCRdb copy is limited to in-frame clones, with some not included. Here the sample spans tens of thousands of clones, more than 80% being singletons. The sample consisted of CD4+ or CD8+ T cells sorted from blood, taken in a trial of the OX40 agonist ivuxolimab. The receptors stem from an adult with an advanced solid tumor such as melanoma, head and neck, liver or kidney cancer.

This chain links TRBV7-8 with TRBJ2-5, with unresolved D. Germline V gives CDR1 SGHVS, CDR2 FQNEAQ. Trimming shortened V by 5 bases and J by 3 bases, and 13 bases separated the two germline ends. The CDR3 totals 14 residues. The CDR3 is CASSRGRAKETQYF. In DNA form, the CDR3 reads TGTGCCAGCAGCAGAGGACGGGCTAAAGAGACCCAGTACTTC.

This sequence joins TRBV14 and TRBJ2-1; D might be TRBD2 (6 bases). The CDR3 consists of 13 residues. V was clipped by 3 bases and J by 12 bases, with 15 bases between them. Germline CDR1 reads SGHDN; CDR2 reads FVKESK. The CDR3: CASSQGRHSVQFF. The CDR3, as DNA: TGTGCCAGCAGCCAGGGGAGGCACAGTGTGCAGTTCTTC. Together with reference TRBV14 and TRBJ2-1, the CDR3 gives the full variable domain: EAGVTQFPSHSVIEKGQTVTLRCDPISGHDNLYWYRRVMGKEIKFLLHFVKESKQDESGMPNNRFLAERTGGTYSTLKVQPAELEDSGVYFCASSQGRHSVQFFGPGTRLTVL.

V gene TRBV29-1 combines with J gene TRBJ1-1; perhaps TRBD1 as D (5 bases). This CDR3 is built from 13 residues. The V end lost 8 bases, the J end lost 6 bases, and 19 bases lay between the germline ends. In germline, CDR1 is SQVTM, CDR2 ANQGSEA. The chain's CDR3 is CSNFRGTGAEAFF. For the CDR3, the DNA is TGCAGCAATTTCCGGGGGACTGGGGCTGAAGCTTTCTTT.

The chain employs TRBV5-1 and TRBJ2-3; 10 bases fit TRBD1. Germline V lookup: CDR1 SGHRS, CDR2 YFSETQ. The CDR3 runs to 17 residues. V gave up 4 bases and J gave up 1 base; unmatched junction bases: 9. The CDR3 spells CASSLPLDRGGTDTQYF. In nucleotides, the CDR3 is TGCGCCAGCAGCCTACCCTTGGACAGGGGGGGCACAGATACGCAGTATTTT.

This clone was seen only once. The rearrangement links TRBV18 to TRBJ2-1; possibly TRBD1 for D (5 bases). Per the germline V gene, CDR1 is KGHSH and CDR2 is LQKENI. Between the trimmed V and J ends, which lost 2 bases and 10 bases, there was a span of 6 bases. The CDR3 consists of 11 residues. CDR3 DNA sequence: TGTGCCAGCTCACCAAGGACAGAGCAGTTCTTC. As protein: CASSPRTEQFF.

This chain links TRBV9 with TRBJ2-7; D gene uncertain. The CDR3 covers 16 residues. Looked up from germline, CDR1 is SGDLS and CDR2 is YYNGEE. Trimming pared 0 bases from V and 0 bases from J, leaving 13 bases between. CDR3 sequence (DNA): TGTGCCAGCAGCGTAGTACGTAGTGGGTACTCCTACGAGCAGTACTTC. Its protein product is CASSVVRSGYSYEQYF.

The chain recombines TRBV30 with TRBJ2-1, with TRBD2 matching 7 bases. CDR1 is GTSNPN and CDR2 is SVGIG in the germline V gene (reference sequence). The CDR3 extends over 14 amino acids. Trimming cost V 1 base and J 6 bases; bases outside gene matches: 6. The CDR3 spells CAWSGREPGNEQFF. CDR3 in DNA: TGTGCCTGGAGTGGGCGGGAGCCTGGCAATGAGCAGTTCTTC.

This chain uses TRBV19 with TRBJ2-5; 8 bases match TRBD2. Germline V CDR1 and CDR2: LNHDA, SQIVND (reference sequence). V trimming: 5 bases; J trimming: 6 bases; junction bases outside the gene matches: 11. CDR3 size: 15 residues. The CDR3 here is CASSPLQRESKTQYF. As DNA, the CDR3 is TGTGCCAGTAGTCCTCTCCAGCGGGAGAGTAAGACCCAGTACTTC.

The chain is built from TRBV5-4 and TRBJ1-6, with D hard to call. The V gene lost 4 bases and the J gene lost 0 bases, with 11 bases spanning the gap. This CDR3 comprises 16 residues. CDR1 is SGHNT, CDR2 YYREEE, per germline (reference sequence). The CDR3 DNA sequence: TGTGCCAGCAGCCAAAACTCAAACTCCTATAATTCACCCCTCCACTTT. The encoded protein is CASSQNSNSYNSPLHF.

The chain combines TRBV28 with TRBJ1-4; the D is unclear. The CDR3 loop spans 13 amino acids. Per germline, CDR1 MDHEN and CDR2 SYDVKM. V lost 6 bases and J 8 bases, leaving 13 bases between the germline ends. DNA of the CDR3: TGTGCCAGCAGACAAATCACCCCGGAAAAACTGTTTTTT. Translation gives CASRQITPEKLFF. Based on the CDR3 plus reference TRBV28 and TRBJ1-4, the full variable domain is DVKVTQSSRYLVKRTGEKVFLECVQDMDHENMFWYRQDPGLGLRLIYFSYDVKMKEKGDIPEGYSVSREKKERFSLILESASTNQTSMYLCASRQITPEKLFFGSGTQLSVL.

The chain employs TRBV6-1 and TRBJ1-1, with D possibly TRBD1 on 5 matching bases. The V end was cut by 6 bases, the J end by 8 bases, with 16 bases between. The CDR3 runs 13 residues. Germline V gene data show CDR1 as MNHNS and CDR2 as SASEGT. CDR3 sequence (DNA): TGTGCCAGCAGCTACAATCCCGGGACGGAAGCTTTCTTT. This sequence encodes CASSYNPGTEAFF.

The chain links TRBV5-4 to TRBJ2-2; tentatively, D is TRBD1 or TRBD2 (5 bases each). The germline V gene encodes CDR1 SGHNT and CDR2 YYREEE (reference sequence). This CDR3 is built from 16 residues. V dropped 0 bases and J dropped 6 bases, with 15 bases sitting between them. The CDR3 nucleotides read TGTGCCAGCAGCTTGGTATCTGGGGCGCGGGCCGGGGAGCTGTTTTTT. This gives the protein CASSLVSGARAGELFF.

DNA for the CDR3: TGTGCCAGCAGCCCGAGACCCCTTCCAGATGTTGAGCAGTTCTTC. Amino acid sequence: CASSPRPLPDVEQFF. The rearrangement links TRBV7-3 to TRBJ2-1; no firm D call. The CDR3 has 15 amino acids. Germline lookup yields CDR1 SGHTA and CDR2 FQGTGA. Deletions cut 5 bases from V and 9 bases from J, with 20 bases between.

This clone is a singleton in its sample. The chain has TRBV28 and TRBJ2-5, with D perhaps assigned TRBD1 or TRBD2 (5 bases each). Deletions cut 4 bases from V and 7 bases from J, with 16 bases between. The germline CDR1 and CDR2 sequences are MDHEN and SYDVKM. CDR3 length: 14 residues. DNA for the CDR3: TGTGCCAGCAGTTCTCCGGCTCGGGGCACGACCCAGTACTTC. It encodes CASSSPARGTTQYF.

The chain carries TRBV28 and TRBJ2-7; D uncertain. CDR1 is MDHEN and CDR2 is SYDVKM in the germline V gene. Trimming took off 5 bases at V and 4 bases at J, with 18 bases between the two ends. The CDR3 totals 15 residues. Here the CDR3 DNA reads TGTGCCAGCAGTCCCCGTTCGAGTGGCGTATACGAGCAGTACTTC. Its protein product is CASSPRSSGVYEQYF.

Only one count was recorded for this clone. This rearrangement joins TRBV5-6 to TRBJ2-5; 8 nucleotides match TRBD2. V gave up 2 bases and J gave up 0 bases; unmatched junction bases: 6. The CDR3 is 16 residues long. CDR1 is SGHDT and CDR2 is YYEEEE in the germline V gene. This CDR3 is CASSLEATSDQETQYF. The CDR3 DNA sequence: TGTGCCAGCAGCTTAGAGGCGACTAGCGACCAAGAGACCCAGTACTTC.

CDR3 loop: CASSFRQVPSYEQYF. CDR3 DNA sequence: TGTGCCAGCAGCTTCCGGCAGGTTCCCTCCTACGAGCAGTACTTC. V and J are TRBV5-4 and TRBJ2-7; D remains unclear. The CDR3 contains 15 residues. The V end lost 2 bases, the J end lost 0 bases, and 12 bases lay between the germline ends. Per the germline V gene, CDR1 is SGHNT and CDR2 is YYREEE (reference sequence). Based on the CDR3 plus reference TRBV5-4 and TRBJ2-7, the full variable domain is ETGVTQSPTHLIKTRGQQVTLRCSSQSGHNTVSWYQQALGQGPQFIFQYYREEENGRGNFPPRFSGLQFPNYSSELNVNALELDDSALYLCASSFRQVPSYEQYFGPGTRLTVT.

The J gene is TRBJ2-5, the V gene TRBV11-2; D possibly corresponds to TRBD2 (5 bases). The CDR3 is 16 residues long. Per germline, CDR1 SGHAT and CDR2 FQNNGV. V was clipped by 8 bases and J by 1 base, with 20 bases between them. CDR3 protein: CASGAPGGGSQETQYF. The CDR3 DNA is TGTGCCAGCGGCGCCCCGGGCGGAGGAAGCCAAGAGACCCAGTACTTC. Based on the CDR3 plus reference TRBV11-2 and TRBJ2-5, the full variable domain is EAGVAQSPRYKIIEKRQSVAFWCNPISGHATLYWYQQILGQGPKLLIQFQNNGVVDDSQLPKDRFSAERLKGVDSTLKIQPAKLEDSAVYLCASGAPGGGSQETQYFGPGTRLLVL.

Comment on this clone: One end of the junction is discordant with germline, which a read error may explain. The CDR3 protein is CASSLPPGQIVF. CDR3 bases: TGTGCCAGCAGTTTACCACCGGGACAGATCGTCTTT. The V gene is TRBV27, the J gene TRBJ1-1; 7 nucleotides agree with TRBD1. Germline assignment: CDR1 MNHEY and CDR2 SMNVEV (reference sequence). The CDR3 is 12 amino acids.

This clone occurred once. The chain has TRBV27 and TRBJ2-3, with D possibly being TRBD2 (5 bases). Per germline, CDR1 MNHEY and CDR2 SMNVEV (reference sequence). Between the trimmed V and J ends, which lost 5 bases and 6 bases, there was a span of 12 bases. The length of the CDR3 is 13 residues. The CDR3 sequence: CASSPPPGDTQYF. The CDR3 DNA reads TGTGCCAGCAGTCCCCCTCCGGGGGATACGCAGTATTTT.

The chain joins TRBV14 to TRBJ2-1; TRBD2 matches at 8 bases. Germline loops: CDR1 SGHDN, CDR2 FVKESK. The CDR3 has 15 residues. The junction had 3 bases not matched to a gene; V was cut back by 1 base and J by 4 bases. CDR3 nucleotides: TGTGCCAGCAGCCAAGCAGCGGGAGCGTACAATGAGCAGTTCTTC. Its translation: CASSQAAGAYNEQFF.

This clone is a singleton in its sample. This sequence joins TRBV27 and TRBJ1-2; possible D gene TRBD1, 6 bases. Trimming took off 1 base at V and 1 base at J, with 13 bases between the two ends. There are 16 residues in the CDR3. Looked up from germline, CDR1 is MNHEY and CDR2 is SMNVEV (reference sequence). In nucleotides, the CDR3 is TGTGCCAGCAGTTTATTGGGGCAGGGGAGTAACTATGGCTACACCTTC. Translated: CASSLLGQGSNYGYTF.

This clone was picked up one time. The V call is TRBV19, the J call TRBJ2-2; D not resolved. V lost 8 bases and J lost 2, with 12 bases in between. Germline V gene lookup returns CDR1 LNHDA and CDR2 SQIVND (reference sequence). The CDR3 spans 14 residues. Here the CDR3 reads CASLGRVNTGELFF. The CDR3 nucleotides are TGTGCCAGTTTGGGCAGAGTAAACACCGGGGAGCTGTTTTTT.

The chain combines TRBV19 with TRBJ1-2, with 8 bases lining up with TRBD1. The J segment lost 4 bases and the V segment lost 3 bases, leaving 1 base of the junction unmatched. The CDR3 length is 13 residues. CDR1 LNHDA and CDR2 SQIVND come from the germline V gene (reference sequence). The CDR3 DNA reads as TGTGCCAGTAGTATCACAGGGGGCTATGGCTACACCTTC. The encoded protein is CASSITGGYGYTF.

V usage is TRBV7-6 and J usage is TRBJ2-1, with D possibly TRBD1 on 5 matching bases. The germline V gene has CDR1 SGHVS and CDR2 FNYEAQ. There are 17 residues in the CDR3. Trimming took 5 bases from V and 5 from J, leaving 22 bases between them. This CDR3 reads CASSKGPPSRVNNEQFF. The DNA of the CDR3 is TGTGCCAGCAGCAAGGGGCCCCCCAGCAGAGTAAACAATGAGCAGTTCTTC.

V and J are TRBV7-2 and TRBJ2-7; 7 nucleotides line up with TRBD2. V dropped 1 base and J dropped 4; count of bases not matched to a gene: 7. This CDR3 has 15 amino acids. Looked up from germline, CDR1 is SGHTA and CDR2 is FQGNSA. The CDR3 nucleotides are TGTGCCAGCAGCTTAGGGGGGGAGGGATTTTACGAGCAGTACTTC. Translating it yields CASSLGGEGFYEQYF. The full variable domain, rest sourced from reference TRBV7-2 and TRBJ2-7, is GAGVSQSPSNKVTEKGKDVELRCDPISGHTALYWYRQSLGQGLEFLIYFQGNSAPDKSGLPSDRFSAERTGGSVSTLTIQRTQQEDSAVYLCASSLGGEGFYEQYFGPGTRLTVT.

The CDR3 DNA follows: TGTGCCAGCAGCCTAGTTCGCGGGAACCCAGATACGCAGTATTTT. Its translation is CASSLVRGNPDTQYF. The rearrangement uses TRBV21-1 and TRBJ2-3; the table's D call, TRBD2, was not checked against the DNA. TRBV21-1 is shown as a pseudogene. This CDR3 is 15 amino acids long.

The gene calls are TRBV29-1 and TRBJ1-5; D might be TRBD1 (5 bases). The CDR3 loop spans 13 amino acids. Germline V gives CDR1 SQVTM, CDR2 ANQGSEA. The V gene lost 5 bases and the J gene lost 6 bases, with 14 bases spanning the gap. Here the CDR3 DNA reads TGCAGCGTTCTGCAGGGAGTGAGTCAGCCCCAGCATTTT. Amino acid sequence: CSVLQGVSQPQHF. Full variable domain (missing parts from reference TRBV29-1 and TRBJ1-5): SAVISQKPSRDICQRGTSLTIQCQVDSQVTMMFWYRQQPGQSLTLIATANQGSEATYESGFVIDKFPISRPNLTFSTLTVSNMSPEDSSIYLCSVLQGVSQPQHFGDGTRLSIL.